A single sample is the source of the 6 T cell receptor beta chains below, sequenced in a study of blood T cell repertoires in COVID-19. Sequenced by immunoSEQ multiplex PCR; TCRdb stores in-frame clones only, minus some. The sample carries about 180,000 clones, around 80% recorded once. Sequenced sample: peripheral blood. These receptors all stem from a woman in her forties with COVID-19, enrolled during active disease.

This chain joins TRBV27 and TRBJ1-1; D unresolved. CDR3 length: 13 amino acids. V lost 3 bases, J lost 5 bases, and 10 bases lay in between. Per germline, CDR1 MNHEY and CDR2 SMNVEV (reference sequence). The CDR3 DNA reads TGTGCCAGCAGTTTCCGGAGCGAAACTGAAGCTTTCTTT. This gives the protein CASSFRSETEAFF.

The chain joins TRBV6-5 to TRBJ2-7; 12 nucleotides agree with TRBD1. Germline loops: CDR1 MNHEY, CDR2 SVGAGI. The CDR3 covers 14 residues. J gave up 2 bases and V 6 bases, and 2 bases lay outside the gene matches. The CDR3 protein is CASRRDRGPYEQYF. CDR3 bases: TGTGCCAGCAGGCGGGACAGGGGGCCCTACGAGCAGTACTTC.

V and J are TRBV20-1 and TRBJ1-4; TRBD1 matches 8 bases. The CDR3 has 14 amino acids. Per germline, CDR1 DFQATT and CDR2 SNEGSKA (reference sequence). V lost 3 bases and J lost 8; bases outside the gene matches: 8. This CDR3 reads CSASFDRGEEKLFF. CDR3 DNA sequence: TGCAGTGCTAGTTTCGACAGGGGAGAGGAAAAACTGTTTTTT.

J is TRBJ2-7 and V is TRBV5-6; 8 nucleotides line up with TRBD1. This CDR3 spans 14 amino acids. Germline loops: CDR1 SGHDT, CDR2 YYEEEE. Trimming cost V 4 bases and J 5 bases; bases outside gene matches: 8. The CDR3 is CASSGQGRGDEQYF. The DNA for the CDR3 is TGTGCCAGCAGCGGACAGGGAAGGGGCGACGAGCAGTACTTC.

The chain employs TRBV7-3 and TRBJ2-7; TRBD2 might be the D (5 bases). Germline-derived CDR1 and CDR2 are SGHTA and FQGTGA. Trimming left V 5 bases short and J 2 bases short, with 10 bases between. There are 13 residues in the CDR3. As DNA, the CDR3 is TGTGCCAGCAGCCCCGGGATCACCTACGAGCAGTACTTC. Protein: CASSPGITYEQYF.

This sequence joins TRBV10-1 and TRBJ2-1; 11 nucleotides agree with TRBD2. V lost 2 bases, J lost 9 bases, and 6 bases stayed unmatched. The CDR3 is 15 amino acids. Germline values: CDR1 WNHNN, CDR2 SYGVQD (reference sequence). Here the CDR3 DNA reads TGCGCCAGCAGTGAGAGGACTAGCGGGTGGGGTGAGCAGTTCTTC. Translated, it gives CASSERTSGWGEQFF.